This TCR beta chain was documented in a study of T cell repertoires in cytomegalovirus infection. V lost 4 bases and J lost 4, with 17 bases in between. Germline lookup yields CDR1 MNHEY and CDR2 SVGAGI. This CDR3 has 15 amino acids. This clonotype came up many times. Each CDR3 protein is one row after TCRdb ran MiXCR on the reads. This table holds about 260,000 distinct CDR3 sequences, roughly 10% found once. The TCR was taken from a human donor in good health (CMV status not recorded). Some clones in this sample may be carry-over from other donors' samples. The material sequenced was PBMCs. The chain couples TRBV6-5 to TRBJ2-7; D is possibly TRBD1 (6 bases). CDR3 DNA: TGTGCCAGCAGTTCCCCAGGGGCACCTCCTTACGAGCAGTACTTC. This sequence encodes CASSSPGAPPYEQYF.